This record looks at one T cell receptor (beta chain) sequence and its context. What it recognizes is unknown. These data are taken from a study of a mutant IDH1 vaccine in newly diagnosed glioma. The CDR3 loop spans 15 amino acids. Germline V gene sequence: CDR1 MNHEY, CDR2 SMNVEV (reference sequence). V lost 0 bases to trimming and J lost 6 bases; unmatched junction nucleotides: 7. The protocol was immunoSEQ multiplex PCR, while the TCRdb copy is restricted to in-frame clones and leaves out a portion. The repertoire holds 35,000 to 40,000 clones, with roughly 71% as singletons. Regarding time point: week 47, end of study. With topical imiquimod, each dose of the vaccine consisted of 300 ug of mutant IDH1 20-mer peptide.

The rearrangement links TRBV27 to TRBJ2-7; 8 bases are shared with TRBD1. The TCR comes from a man aged 35-49 years with glioma. Sequenced material: PBMCs, taken from a glioma patient whose treatment included an IDH1 peptide vaccine. In nucleotides, the CDR3 is TGTGCCAGCAGTTTATCCCCGGACAGGGTCTCCGAGCAGTACTTC. Residues: CASSLSPDRVSEQYF.